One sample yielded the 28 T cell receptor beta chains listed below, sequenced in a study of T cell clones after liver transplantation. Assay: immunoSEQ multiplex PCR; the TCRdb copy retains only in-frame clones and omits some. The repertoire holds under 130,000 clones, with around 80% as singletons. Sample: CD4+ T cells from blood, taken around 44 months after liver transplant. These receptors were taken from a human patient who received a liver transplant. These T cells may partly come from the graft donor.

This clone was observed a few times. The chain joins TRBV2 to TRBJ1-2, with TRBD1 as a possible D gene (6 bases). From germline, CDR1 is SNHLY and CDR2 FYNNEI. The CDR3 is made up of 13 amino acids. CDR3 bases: TGTGCTCGGGGAGGGGGGCGCGTGGTTGGCTACACCTTC. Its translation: CARGGGRVVGYTF.

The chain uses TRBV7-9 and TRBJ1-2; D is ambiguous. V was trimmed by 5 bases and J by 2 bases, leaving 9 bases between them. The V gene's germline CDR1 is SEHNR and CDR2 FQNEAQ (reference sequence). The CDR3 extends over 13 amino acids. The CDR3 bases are TGTGCCAGCAGCCCCGACACGAACTATGGCTACACCTTC. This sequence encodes CASSPDTNYGYTF.

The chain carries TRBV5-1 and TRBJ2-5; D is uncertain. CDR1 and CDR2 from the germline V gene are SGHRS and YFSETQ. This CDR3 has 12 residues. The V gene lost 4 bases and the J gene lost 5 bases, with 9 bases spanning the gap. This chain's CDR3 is CASSAGRETQYF. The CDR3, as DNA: TGCGCCAGCAGCGCCGGTCGGGAGACCCAGTACTTC.

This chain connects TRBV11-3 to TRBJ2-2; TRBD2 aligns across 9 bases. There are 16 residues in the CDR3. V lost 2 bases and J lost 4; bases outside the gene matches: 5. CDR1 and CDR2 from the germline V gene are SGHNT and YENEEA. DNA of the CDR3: TGTGCCAGCAGCTTACGGGCGGGAGGGATCACCGGGGAGCTGTTTTTT. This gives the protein CASSLRAGGITGELFF.

CDR3: CASSTGRNTEAFF. As DNA, the CDR3 is TGTGCCAGCAGCACCGGACGGAACACTGAAGCTTTCTTT. The V gene is TRBV7-2, the J gene TRBJ1-1; D remains ambiguous. Per germline, CDR1 SGHTA and CDR2 FQGNSA. The length of the CDR3 is 13 residues. The germline V and J ends were trimmed by 5 bases and 1 base, with 8 bases remaining between them.

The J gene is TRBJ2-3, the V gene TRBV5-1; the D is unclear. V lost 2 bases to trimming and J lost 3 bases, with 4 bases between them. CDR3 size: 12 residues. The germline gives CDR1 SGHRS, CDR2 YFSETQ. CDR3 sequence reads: CASSFRTDTQYF. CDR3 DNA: TGCGCCAGCAGCTTCCGAACAGATACGCAGTATTTT.

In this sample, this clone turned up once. This CDR3 reads CASSRGGTGEAEAFF. The DNA of the CDR3 is TGTGCCAGCAGCCGTGGAGGGACAGGGGAGGCTGAAGCTTTCTTT. This chain connects TRBV28 to TRBJ1-1; TRBD1 agrees at 10 bases. This CDR3 contains 15 residues. J gave up 6 bases and V 6 bases, and 10 bases lay outside the gene matches. Germline V lookup: CDR1 MDHEN, CDR2 SYDVKM.

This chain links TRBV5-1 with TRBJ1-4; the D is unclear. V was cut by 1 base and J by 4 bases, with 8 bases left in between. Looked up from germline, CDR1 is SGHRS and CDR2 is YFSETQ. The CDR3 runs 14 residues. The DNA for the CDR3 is TGCGCCAGCAGCTTGACAGAGAGTAATGAAAAACTGTTTTTT. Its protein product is CASSLTESNEKLFF.

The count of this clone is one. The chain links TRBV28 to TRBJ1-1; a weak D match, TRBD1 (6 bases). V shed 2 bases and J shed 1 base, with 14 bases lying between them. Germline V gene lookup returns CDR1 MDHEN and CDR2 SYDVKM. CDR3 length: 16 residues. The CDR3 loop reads CASSLGGAITNTEAFF. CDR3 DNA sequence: TGTGCCAGCAGTTTAGGGGGGGCGATAACGAACACTGAAGCTTTCTTT. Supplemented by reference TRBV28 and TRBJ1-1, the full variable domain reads DVKVTQSSRYLVKRTGEKVFLECVQDMDHENMFWYRQDPGLGLRLIYFSYDVKMKEKGDIPEGYSVSREKKERFSLILESASTNQTSMYLCASSLGGAITNTEAFFGQGTRLTVV.

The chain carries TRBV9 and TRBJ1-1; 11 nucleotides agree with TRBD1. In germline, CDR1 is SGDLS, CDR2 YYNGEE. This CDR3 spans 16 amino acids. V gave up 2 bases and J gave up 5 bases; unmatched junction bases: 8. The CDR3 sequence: CASSVGQGAWNTEAFF. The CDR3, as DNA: TGTGCCAGCAGCGTTGGACAGGGGGCTTGGAATACTGAAGCTTTCTTT.

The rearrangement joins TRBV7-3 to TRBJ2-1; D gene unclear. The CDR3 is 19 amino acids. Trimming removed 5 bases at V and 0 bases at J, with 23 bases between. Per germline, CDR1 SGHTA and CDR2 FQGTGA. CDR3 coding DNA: TGTGCCAGCAGCCCCAGAGTAAGTCTTAAAAATAGCTCCTACAATGAGCAGTTCTTC. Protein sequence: CASSPRVSLKNSSYNEQFF. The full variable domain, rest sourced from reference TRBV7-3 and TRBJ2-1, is GAGVSQTPSNKVTEKGKYVELRCDPISGHTALYWYRQSLGQGPEFLIYFQGTGAADDSGLPNDRFFAVRPEGSVSTLKIQRTERGDSAVYLCASSPRVSLKNSSYNEQFFGPGTRLTVL.

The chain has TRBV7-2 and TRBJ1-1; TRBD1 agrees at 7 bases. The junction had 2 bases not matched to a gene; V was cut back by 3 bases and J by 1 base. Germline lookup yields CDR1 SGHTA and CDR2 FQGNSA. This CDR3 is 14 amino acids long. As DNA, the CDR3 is TGTGCCAGCAGCTTTGGACAGGCGAACACTGAAGCTTTCTTT. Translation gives CASSFGQANTEAFF.

The CDR3 coding sequence is TGTGCCAGCAGCCCAGACAGGAGATACAATGAGCAGTTCTTC. Translating it yields CASSPDRRYNEQFF. The gene calls are TRBV5-4 and TRBJ2-1, with D possibly matching TRBD1 (6 bases). CDR3 length: 14 amino acids. Deletions cut 4 bases from V and 4 bases from J, with 12 bases between. From germline, CDR1 is SGHNT and CDR2 YYREEE (reference sequence).

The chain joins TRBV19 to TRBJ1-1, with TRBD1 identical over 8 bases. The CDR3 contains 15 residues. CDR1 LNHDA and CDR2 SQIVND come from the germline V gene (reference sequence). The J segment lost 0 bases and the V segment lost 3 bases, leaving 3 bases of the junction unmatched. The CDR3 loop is CASSMGQVLNTEAFF. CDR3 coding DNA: TGTGCCAGTAGTATGGGACAGGTCTTGAACACTGAAGCTTTCTTT.

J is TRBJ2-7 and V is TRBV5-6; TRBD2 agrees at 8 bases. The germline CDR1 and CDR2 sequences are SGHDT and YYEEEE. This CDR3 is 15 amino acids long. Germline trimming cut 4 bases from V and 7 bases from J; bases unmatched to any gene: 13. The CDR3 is CASSPPGGGRWEQYF. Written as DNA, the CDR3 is TGTGCCAGCAGCCCCCCCGGGGGGGGGCGGTGGGAGCAGTACTTC.

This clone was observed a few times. The CDR3 DNA reads as TGTGCCAGTAAACGGGACACACCAATCTCTGGGGCCAACGTCCTGACTTTC. Amino acids: CASKRDTPISGANVLTF. This rearrangement joins TRBV19 to TRBJ2-6, with D maybe TRBD1 (6 bases). The CDR3 is 17 amino acids. The germline V and J ends were trimmed by 7 bases and 0 bases, with 16 bases remaining between them. In germline, CDR1 is LNHDA, CDR2 SQIVND (reference sequence).

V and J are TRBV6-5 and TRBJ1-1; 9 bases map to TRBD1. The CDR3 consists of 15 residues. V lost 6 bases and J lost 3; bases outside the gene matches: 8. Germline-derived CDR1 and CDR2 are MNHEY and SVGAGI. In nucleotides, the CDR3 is TGTGCCAGCAGAAGCAAGACAGGGGGAGACACTGAAGCTTTCTTT. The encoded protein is CASRSKTGGDTEAFF.

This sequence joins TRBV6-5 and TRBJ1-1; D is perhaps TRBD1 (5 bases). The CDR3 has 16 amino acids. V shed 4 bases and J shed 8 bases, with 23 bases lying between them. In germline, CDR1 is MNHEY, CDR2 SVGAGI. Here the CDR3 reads CASSSEGTQAFLEAFF. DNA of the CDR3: TGTGCCAGCAGTTCGGAAGGGACCCAAGCCTTCCTGGAAGCTTTCTTT.

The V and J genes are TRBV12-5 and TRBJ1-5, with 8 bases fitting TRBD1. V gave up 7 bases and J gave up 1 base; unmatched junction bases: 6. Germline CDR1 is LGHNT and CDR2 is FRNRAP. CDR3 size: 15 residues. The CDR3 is CASAGQGASNQPQHF. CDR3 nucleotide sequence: TGTGCTAGTGCCGGGCAGGGGGCGAGCAATCAGCCCCAGCATTTT.

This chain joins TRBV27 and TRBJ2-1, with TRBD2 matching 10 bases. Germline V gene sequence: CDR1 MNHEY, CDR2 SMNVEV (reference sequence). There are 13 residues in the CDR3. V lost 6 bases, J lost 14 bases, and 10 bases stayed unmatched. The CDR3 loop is CASSLPTSGKEFF. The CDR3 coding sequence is TGTGCCAGCAGCCTTCCCACTAGCGGGAAGGAGTTCTTC.

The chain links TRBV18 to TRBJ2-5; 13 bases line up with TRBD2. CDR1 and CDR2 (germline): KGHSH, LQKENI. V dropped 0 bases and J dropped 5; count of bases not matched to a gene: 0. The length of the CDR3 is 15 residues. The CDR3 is CASSPPGLAGETQYF. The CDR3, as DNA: TGTGCCAGCTCACCACCGGGACTAGCGGGGGAGACCCAGTACTTC.

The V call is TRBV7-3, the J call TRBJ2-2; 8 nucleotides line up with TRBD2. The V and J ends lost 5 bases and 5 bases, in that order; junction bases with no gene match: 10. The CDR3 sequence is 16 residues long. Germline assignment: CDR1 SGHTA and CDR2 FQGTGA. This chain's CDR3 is CASSPGGSWVTGELFF. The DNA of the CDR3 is TGTGCCAGCAGCCCGGGGGGGTCATGGGTAACCGGGGAGCTGTTTTTT. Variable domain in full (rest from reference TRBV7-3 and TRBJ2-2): GAGVSQTPSNKVTEKGKYVELRCDPISGHTALYWYRQSLGQGPEFLIYFQGTGAADDSGLPNDRFFAVRPEGSVSTLKIQRTERGDSAVYLCASSPGGSWVTGELFFGEGSRLTVL.

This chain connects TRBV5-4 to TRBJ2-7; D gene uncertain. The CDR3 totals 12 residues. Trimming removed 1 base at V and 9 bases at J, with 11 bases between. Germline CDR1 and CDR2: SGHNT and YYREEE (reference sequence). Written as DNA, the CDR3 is TGTGCCAGCAGCTTGCCCGGGTCCCCGCAGTACTTC. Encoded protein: CASSLPGSPQYF.

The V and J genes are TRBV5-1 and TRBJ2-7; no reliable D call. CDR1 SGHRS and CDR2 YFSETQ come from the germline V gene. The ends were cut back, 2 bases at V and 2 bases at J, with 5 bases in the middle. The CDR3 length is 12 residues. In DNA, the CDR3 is TGCGCCAGCAGCTTAGGGACCTACGAGCAGTACTTC. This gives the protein CASSLGTYEQYF.

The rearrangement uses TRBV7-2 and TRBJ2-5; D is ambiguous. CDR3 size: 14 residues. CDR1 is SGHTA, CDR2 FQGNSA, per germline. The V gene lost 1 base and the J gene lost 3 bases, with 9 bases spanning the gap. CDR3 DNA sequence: TGTGCCAGCAGCTTAGGTGTGGGAAAAGAGACCCAGTACTTC. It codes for CASSLGVGKETQYF. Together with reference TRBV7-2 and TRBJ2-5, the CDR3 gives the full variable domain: GAGVSQSPSNKVTEKGKDVELRCDPISGHTALYWYRQSLGQGLEFLIYFQGNSAPDKSGLPSDRFSAERTGGSVSTLTIQRTQQEDSAVYLCASSLGVGKETQYFGPGTRLLVL.

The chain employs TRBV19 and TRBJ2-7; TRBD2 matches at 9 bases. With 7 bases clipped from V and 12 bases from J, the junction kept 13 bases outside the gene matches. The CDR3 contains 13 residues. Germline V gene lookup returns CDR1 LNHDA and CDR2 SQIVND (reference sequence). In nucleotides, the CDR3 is TGTGCCAGTAATCTAGCGGGAAAAACCGGGTTGTACTTC. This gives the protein CASNLAGKTGLYF.

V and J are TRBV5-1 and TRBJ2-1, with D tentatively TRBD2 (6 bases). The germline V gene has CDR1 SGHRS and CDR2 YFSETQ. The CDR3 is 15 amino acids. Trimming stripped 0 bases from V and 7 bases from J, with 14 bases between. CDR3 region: CASSLVGSGENEQFF. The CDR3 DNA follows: TGCGCCAGCAGCTTGGTGGGTTCGGGGGAAAATGAGCAGTTCTTC.

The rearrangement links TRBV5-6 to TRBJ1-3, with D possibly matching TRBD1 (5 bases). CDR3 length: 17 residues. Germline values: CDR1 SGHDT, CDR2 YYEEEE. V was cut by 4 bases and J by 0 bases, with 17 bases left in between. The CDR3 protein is CASSPGQFTGSGNTIYF. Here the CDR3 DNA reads TGTGCCAGCAGCCCCGGACAATTCACCGGCTCTGGAAACACCATATATTTT.